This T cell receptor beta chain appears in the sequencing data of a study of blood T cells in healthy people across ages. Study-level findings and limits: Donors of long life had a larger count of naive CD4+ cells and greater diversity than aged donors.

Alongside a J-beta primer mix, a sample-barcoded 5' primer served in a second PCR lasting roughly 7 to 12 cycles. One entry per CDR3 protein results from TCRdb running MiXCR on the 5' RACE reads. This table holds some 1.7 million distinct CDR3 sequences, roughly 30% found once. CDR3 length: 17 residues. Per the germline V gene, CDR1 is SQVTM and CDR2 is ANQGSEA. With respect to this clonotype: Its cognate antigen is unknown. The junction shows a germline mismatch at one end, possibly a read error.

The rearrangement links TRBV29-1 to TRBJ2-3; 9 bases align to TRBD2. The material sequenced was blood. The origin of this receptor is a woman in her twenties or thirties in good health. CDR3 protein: CSGLPGLAARSTDAQYF. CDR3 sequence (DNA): TGCAGCGGACTCCCGGGACTAGCCGCTCGTAGCACAGATGCGCAGTATTTT.